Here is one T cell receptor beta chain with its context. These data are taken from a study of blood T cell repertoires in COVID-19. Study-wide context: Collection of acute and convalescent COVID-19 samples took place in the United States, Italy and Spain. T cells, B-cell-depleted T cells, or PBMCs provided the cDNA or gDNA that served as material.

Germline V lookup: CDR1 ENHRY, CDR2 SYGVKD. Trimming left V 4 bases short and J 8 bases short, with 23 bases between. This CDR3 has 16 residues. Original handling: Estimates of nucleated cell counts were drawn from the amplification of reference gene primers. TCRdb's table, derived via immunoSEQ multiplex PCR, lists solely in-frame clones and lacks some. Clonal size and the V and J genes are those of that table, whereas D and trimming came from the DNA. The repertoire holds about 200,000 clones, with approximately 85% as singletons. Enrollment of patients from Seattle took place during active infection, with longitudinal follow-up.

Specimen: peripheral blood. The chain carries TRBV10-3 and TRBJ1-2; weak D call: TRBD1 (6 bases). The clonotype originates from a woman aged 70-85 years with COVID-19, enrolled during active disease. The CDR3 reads CAISGPRKGGGFGYTF. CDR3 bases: TGTGCCATCAGTGGACCGAGAAAGGGAGGGGGGTTCGGCTACACCTTC.